This T cell receptor (beta chain) was identified in a study of T cell responses to AZD1222 COVID-19 vaccine. Here immunoSEQ multiplex PCR was the method, and the copy in TCRdb shows in-frame clones only, minus some. This sample carries about 160,000 clones, 85% to 90% of them seen once, and the ten largest clones take over 4.5%. Between the trimmed V and J ends, which lost 3 bases and 8 bases, there was a span of 23 bases. The germline CDR1 and CDR2 sequences are SGDLS and YYNGEE. CDR3 length equals 16 residues. The receptor comes from an adult in good health. V is TRBV9 and J is TRBJ1-2; D perhaps matches TRBD1 (5 bases). The source was peripheral blood, collected on day 0 of AZD1222 vaccination. CDR3 protein: CASSGPGNRVVGGYTF. The CDR3 DNA sequence: TGTGCCAGCAGCGGACCAGGGAACCGGGTCGTGGGCGGCTACACCTTC.